The clone carrying this T cell receptor beta chain was counted at least ten times. Its antigen is unknown. The data stem from a study of T cells after yellow fever vaccination. Study conclusions and caveats: Post-booster reappearance was seen for most primary-vaccination clones (about 96% CD4, around 91% CD8). On re-exposure, the response was weaker but peaked faster, at day 5 versus 15.

Synthesis of TCR cDNA relied on 5'RACE template switching, which attached a universal primer site and UMIs. TCRdb itself ran the 5' RACE reads through MiXCR, one entry per CDR3 protein. Of around 100,000 distinct CDR3 sequences in the sample, 7.5% to 9.5% were seen once. The CDR3 has 13 amino acids. In germline, CDR1 is SNHLY, CDR2 FYNNEI. V lost 7 bases, J lost 5 bases, and 15 bases lay in between. The gene calls are TRBV2 and TRBJ2-7, with D possibly being TRBD1 (5 bases). This TCR came from a man between 25 and 39 years old who received the YFV17D yellow fever vaccine. Sample: CD8+ T cells sorted from PBMCs, taken 45 days after the yellow fever booster vaccination. The chain's CDR3 is CASNTQDHHEQYF. The CDR3 bases are TGTGCCAGCAACACACAGGACCACCACGAGCAGTACTTC.